This T cell receptor beta chain was identified in a study of blood T cell repertoires in COVID-19 (dated by TCRdb to 2020 to 2021). Regarding the research as a whole: Samples from collaborators originated in the United States, Italy and Spain and spanned both the acute and convalescent phases of COVID-19. The material from the prospective study consisted of cDNA or gDNA derived from T cells, B-cell-depleted T cells, or PBMCs. HLA class I and class II types, where available, came from metadata supplied by the sample provider rather than from assay-based typing. A freely available public database, intended as a resource for researchers studying the immune response to SARS-CoV-2, is where the repertoires were released. Deeply sampled blood TCRbeta repertoires from subjects exposed to, actively infected with, or recovered from COVID-19 were included in the dataset. Sample metadata almost always included a de-identified subject ID, COVID-19 status, age in years and sex. Samples were obtained from the ongoing ImmuneRACE study (first 160 participants) and from some 1,200 subjects provided by 6 global collaborators. The study at large found these results: The quantity of clinical and demographic metadata differed by source and by participant and was supplied without curation.

The CDR3 holds 18 amino acids from the cysteine to the phenylalanine. Only the CDR3 DNA stays, 54 bases, in frame from base 1. V lost 0 bases and J lost 3 bases, and the count of bases not matched to a germline gene is 9. CDR1 and CDR2 are drawn from the germline V gene (reference sequence): WNHNN, SYGVQD. TCRbeta CDR3 regions were amplified from genomic DNA using the immunoSEQ Assay, a bias-controlled multiplex PCR. Per the authors' processing: Within the assay, amplification of reference gene primers was used to estimate how many nucleated cells each sample contained. Sequence reads were collapsed and filtered to measure the absolute abundance of every unique TCRbeta CDR3 rearrangement. For each sample, productive Simpson clonality was calculated as the square root of Simpson's diversity index over productive rearrangements. TCRdb carries this immuneACCESS record with in-frame sequences only. Its versions omit some clonotypes, under half of them owing to an unresolved V gene in the studies checked, with the rest unexplained. The D gene and trimming were derived from the DNA, and the V and J assignments and clone size from that table. The table for this sample lists over 200,000 clones; about nine tenths of them were counted only once. 15% of the sample comes from the top ten.

As for this clone: Its antigen is currently not known. No base-level quality is on record; no much larger clone is a single base apart.

In the prospective study, participants were about 18 to 90 years old, resided in about two dozen geographic areas of the United States, and were enrolled through a virtual design. To assign participants to cohorts, the prospective study relied on clinical history that participants themselves reported in a screening survey and a study questionnaire. Recovered participants in ImmuneRACE Cohort 3 were defined by two consecutive negative NP/OP PCR tests, clearance by a healthcare professional, or resolution of symptoms. Mobile phlebotomists in the prospective study collected whole blood, serum and a nasopharyngeal or oropharyngeal swab from every participant. Participants in the prospective study had the option to provide additional blood draws and questionnaires over a roughly two-month period. Before DNA extraction, prospective study blood samples were shipped either frozen or at room temperature.

Recombination connected TRBV10-1 to TRBJ2-7; TRBD2 lines up with 12 middle nucleotides. The sequencing input was PBMCs or T cells enriched from blood (not recorded which). The sequence came from a young man who had recovered from COVID-19. The DNA sequence reads TGCGCCAGCAGTGAGTCCCGGAGGACTAGCGGGGCCCTCTACGAGCAGTACTTC. It translates as CASSESRRTSGALYEQYF.